These T cell receptor beta chains were read from a single sample in a study of T cell repertoires in aging, cancer and after chemotherapy. TCRdb itself ran the multiplex PCR reads through MiXCR, one entry per CDR3 protein. The repertoire holds approximately 2,500 distinct CDR3 sequences, with more than 25% as singletons. What was sequenced was blood. All receptors come from a human donor with a solid tumor. The CDR3 runs from the conserved cysteine through the conserved F or W. The D gene is left open where the match is weak. Not every row has a clone size; where given, it reads once, few, many or a size class.

D gene,J gene,V gene,clone size,CDR3 DNA,CDR3 protein
TRBD2,TRBJ2-1,TRBV5-1,.,TGCGCCAGCAGCTCCGGGACTAGTGTCAATGAGCAGTTCTTC,CASSSGTSVNEQFF
.,TRBJ1-1,TRBV2,.,TGTGCCAGCACCTTCAGAGGGTCGAGCACTGAAGCTTTCTTT,CASTFRGSSTEAFF
TRBD2,TRBJ2-1,TRBV7-2,few,TGTGCCAGCAGCTTACAAAAGACTAGCGGGAGGGCCGCTGAGCAGTTCTTC,CASSLQKTSGRAAEQFF
TRBD1,TRBJ1-1,TRBV6-2/TRBV6-3,few,TGTGCCAGCAGATCTGGACAGGGGACATCCGGAGCTTTCTTT,CASRSGQGTSGAFF
.,TRBJ1-5,TRBV6-5,.,TGTGTCAGCCGACCAACGGGAGACAGCAATCAGCCCCAGCATTTT,CVSRPTGDSNQPQHF
TRBD1,TRBJ1-2,TRBV7-2,medium-sized,TGTGCCAGCACCTCAGGGGGTCAGGGGGCTGAGGGCTACACCTTC,CASTSGGQGAEGYTF
TRBD2,TRBJ2-5,TRBV20-1,few,TGCAGTGCTAGGGGGGGGGAAGCGGGAGCGGGAGAGACCCAGTACTTC,CSARGGEAGAGETQYF
.,TRBJ2-1,TRBV3-1,.,TGTGCCAGCAGCCAACTTCGCAGGCAGTTCTTC,CASSQLRRQFF
TRBD1,TRBJ1-1,TRBV6-2/TRBV6-3,once,TGTGCCAGCAGGCTGGACAGGGTTAGGGACACTGAAGCTTTCTTT,CASRLDRVRDTEAFF
.,TRBJ2-3,TRBV19,.,TGTGCCAGTAGGTTACAAGATACGCAGTATTTT,CASRLQDTQYF
.,TRBJ1-2,TRBV20-1,few,TGCAGTGCTAGTTTTCCGGGAGGCTACACCTTC,CSASFPGGYTF
.,TRBJ2-5,TRBV7-2,medium-sized,TGTGCCAGCAGCAACTATGGGGAGACCCAGTACTTC,CASSNYGETQYF
.,TRBJ1-1,TRBV18,.,TGTGCCAGCTCACTGAGGGGGACGAACACTGAAGCTTTCTTT,CASSLRGTNTEAFF
.,TRBJ2-2,TRBV6-1,.,TGTGCCAGCAGTGATCAGGAGCCCGGGGAGCTGTTTTTT,CASSDQEPGELFF
.,TRBJ2-4,TRBV10-3,.,TGTGCCATCAGTGAGTCTGGAGGTGTCAAAAACATTCAGTACTTC,CAISESGGVKNIQYF
TRBD2,TRBJ2-1,TRBV7-9,.,TGTGCCAGCAGTTCACTAGCGGGGGTCTCCTACAATGAGCAGTTCTTC,CASSSLAGVSYNEQFF
TRBD2,TRBJ2-1,TRBV27,.,TGTGCCAGCCGGGGAAAACTAGCGGGAGGGCCTAGATCAGCCAATGAGCAGTTCTTC,CASRGKLAGGPRSANEQFF